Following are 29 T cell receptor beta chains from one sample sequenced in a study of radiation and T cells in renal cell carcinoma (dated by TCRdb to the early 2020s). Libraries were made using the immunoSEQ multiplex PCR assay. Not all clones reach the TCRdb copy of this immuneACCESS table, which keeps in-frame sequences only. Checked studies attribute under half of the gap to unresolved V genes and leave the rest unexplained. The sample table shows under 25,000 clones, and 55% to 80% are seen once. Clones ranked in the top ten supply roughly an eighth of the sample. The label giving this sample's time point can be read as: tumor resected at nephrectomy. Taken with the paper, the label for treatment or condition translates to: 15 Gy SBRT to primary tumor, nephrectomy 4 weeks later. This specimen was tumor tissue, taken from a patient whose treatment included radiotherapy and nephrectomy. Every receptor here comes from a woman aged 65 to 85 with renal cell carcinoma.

CDR3: CASSLDWGGEAFF. CDR3 DNA: TGTGCCAGCAGCTTAGATTGGGGGGGTGAAGCTTTCTTT. The chain couples TRBV7-2 to TRBJ1-1; TRBD1 is a possible D gene (5 bases). V was shortened by 1 base and J by 7 bases, with 10 bases between the two germline ends. Germline CDR1 reads SGHTA; CDR2 reads FQGNSA. The CDR3 loop spans 13 amino acids.

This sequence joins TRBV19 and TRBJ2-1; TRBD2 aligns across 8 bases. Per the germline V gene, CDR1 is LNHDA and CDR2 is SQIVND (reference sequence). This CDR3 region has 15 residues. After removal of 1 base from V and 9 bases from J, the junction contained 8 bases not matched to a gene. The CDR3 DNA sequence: TGTGCCAGTAGTATAGGCGGGGGGATCCCGAGTGAGCAGTTCTTC. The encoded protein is CASSIGGGIPSEQFF. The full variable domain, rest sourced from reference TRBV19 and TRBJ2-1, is DGGITQSPKYLFRKEGQNVTLSCEQNLNHDAMYWYRQDPGQGLRLIYYSQIVNDFQKGDIAEGYSVSREKKESFPLTVTSAQKNPTAFYLCASSIGGGIPSEQFFGPGTRLTVL.

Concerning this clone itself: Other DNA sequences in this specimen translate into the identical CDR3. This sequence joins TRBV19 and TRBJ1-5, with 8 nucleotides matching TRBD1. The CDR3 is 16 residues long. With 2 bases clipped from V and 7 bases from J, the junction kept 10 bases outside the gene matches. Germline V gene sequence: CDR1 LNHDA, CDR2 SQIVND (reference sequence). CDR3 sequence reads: CASSIPGQGARQPQHF. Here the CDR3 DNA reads TGTGCCAGTAGTATACCCGGACAGGGTGCTCGACAGCCCCAGCATTTT.

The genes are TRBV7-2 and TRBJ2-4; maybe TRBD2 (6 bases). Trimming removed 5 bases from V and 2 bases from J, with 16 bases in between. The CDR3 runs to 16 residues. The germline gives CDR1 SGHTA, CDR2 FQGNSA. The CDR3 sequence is CASSPWLARPKNIQYF. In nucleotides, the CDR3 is TGTGCCAGCAGCCCTTGGCTAGCGCGGCCCAAAAACATTCAGTACTTC.

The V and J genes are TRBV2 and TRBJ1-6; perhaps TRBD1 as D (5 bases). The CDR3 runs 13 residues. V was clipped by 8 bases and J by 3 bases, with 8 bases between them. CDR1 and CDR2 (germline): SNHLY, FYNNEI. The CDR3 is CASSGGYNSPLHF. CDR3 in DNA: TGTGCCAGCTCGGGGGGCTATAATTCACCCCTCCACTTT.

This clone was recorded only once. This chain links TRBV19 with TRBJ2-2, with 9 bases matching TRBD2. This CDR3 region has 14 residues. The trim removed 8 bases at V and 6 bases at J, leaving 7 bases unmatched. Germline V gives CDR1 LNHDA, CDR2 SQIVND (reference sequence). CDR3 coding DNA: TGTGCCAGTGATAGCGGGGGAGGGGCCGGGGAGCTGTTTTTT. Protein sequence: CASDSGGGAGELFF. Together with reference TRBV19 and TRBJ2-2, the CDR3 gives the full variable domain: DGGITQSPKYLFRKEGQNVTLSCEQNLNHDAMYWYRQDPGQGLRLIYYSQIVNDFQKGDIAEGYSVSREKKESFPLTVTSAQKNPTAFYLCASDSGGGAGELFFGEGSRLTVL.

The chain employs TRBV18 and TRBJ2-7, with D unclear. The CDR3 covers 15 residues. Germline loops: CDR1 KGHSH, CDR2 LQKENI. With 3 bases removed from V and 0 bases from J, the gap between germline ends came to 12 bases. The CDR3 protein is CASSPSIGRSYEQYF. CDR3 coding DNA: TGTGCCAGCTCACCCTCTATTGGCCGCTCCTACGAGCAGTACTTC. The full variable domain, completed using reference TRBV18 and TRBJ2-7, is NAGVMQNPRHLVRRRGQEARLRCSPMKGHSHVYWYRQLPEEGLKFMVYLQKENIIDESGMPKERFSAEFPKEGPSILRIQQVVRGDSAAYFCASSPSIGRSYEQYFGPGTRLTVT.

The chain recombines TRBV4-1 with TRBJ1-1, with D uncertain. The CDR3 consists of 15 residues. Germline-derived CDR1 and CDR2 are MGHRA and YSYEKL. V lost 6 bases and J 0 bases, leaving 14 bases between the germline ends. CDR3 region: CASSASGGMNTEAFF. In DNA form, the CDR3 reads TGCGCCAGCAGTGCTTCGGGAGGGATGAACACTGAAGCTTTCTTT.

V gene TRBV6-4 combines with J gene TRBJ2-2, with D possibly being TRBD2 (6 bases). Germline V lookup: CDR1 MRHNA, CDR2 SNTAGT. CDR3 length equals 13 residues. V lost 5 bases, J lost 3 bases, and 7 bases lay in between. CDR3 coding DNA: TGTGCCAGCAGTTCGGGGGACACCGGGGAGCTGTTTTTT. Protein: CASSSGDTGELFF.

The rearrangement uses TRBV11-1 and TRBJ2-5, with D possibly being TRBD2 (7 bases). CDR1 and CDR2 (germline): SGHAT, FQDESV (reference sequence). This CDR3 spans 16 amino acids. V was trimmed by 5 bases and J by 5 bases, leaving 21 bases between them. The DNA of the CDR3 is TGTGCCAGCAGCCCCAGATATCGGGGGGCCGTTGAGACCCAGTACTTC. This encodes CASSPRYRGAVETQYF.

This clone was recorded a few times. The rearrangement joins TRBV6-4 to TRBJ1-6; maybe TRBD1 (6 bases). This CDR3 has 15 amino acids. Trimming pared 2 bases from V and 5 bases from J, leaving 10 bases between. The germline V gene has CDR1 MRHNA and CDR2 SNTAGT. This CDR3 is CASSDGSGDNSPLHF. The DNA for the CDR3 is TGTGCCAGCAGTGACGGGTCAGGGGATAATTCACCCCTCCACTTT.

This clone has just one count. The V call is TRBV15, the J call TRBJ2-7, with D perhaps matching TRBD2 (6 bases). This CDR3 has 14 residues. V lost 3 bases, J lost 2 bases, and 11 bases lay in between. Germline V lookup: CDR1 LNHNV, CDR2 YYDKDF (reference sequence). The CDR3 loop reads CATSSASGAYEQYF. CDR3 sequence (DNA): TGTGCCACCAGCAGTGCCTCGGGGGCCTACGAGCAGTACTTC.

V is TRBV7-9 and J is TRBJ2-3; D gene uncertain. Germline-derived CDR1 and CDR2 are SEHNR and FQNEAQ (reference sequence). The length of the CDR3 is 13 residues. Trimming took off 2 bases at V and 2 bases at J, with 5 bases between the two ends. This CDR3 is CASSLLSTDTQYF. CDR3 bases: TGTGCCAGCAGCTTACTCTCCACAGATACGCAGTATTTT. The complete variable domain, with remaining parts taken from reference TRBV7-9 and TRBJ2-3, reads DTGVSQNPRHKITKRGQNVTFRCDPISEHNRLYWYRQTLGQGPEFLTYFQNEAQLEKSRLLSDRFSAERPKGSFSTLEIQRTEQGDSAMYLCASSLLSTDTQYFGPGTRLTVL.

CDR3 sequence reads: CASSMGVLRGYNEQFF. In nucleotides, the CDR3 is TGTGCCAGTAGTATGGGGGTCCTCAGGGGGTACAATGAGCAGTTCTTC. The chain recombines TRBV19 with TRBJ2-1; 7 bases map to TRBD1. J lost 4 bases, V lost 3 bases, and 9 bases had no gene match. This CDR3 is built from 16 residues. Germline CDR1 LNHDA, CDR2 SQIVND (reference sequence).

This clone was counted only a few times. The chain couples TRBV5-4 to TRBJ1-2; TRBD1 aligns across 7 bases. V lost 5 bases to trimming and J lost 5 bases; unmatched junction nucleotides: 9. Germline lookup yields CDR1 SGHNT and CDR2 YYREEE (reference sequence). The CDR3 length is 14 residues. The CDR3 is CASRADRVDYGYTF. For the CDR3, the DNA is TGTGCCAGCAGGGCTGACAGGGTAGATTATGGCTACACCTTC. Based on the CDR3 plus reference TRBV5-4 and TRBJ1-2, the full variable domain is ETGVTQSPTHLIKTRGQQVTLRCSSQSGHNTVSWYQQALGQGPQFIFQYYREEENGRGNFPPRFSGLQFPNYSSELNVNALELDDSALYLCASRADRVDYGYTFGSGTRLTVV.

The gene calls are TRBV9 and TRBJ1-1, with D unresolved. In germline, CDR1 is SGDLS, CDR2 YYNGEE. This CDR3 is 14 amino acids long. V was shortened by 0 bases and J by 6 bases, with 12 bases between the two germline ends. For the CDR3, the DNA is TGTGCCAGCAGCGTAGGGGTAGCTACCCCTGAAGCTTTCTTT. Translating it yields CASSVGVATPEAFF.

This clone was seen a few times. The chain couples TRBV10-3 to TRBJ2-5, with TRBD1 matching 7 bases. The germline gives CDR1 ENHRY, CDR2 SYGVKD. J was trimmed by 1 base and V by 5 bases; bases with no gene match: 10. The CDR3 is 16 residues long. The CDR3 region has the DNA TGTGCCATCAGTCCGTTTTTGGGGGACAGCCAAGAGACCCAGTACTTC. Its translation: CAISPFLGDSQETQYF.

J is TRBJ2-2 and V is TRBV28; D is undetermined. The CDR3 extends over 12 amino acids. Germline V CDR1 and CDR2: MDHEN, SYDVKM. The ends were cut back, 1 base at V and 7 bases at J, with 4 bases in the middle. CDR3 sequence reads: CASSLFGGELFF. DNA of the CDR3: TGTGCCAGCAGTTTATTTGGCGGGGAGCTGTTTTTT.

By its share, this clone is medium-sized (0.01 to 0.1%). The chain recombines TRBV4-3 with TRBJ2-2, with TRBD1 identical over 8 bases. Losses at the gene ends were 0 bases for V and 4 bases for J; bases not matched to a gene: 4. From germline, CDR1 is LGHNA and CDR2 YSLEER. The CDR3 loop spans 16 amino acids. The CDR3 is CASSQDPGGRTGELFF. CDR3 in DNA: TGCGCCAGCAGCCAAGATCCAGGGGGCCGCACCGGGGAGCTGTTTTTT.

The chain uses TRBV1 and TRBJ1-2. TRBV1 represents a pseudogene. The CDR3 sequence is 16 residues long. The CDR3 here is CTSSLYQGGKSYGYTF. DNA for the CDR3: TGCACCAGCAGCCTCTATCAGGGGGGGAAGAGCTATGGCTACACCTTC.

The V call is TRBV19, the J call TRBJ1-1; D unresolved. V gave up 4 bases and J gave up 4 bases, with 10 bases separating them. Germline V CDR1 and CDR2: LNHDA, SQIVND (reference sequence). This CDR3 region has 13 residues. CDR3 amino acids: CASSSLGGTEAFF. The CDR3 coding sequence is TGTGCCAGTAGTAGTCTGGGAGGCACTGAAGCTTTCTTT.

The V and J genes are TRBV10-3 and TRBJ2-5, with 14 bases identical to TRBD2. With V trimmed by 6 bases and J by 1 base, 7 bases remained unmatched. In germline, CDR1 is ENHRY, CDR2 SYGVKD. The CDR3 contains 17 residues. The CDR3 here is CAISSRGLAGGQETQYF. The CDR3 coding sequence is TGTGCCATCAGCTCCCGCGGACTAGCGGGGGGCCAAGAGACCCAGTACTTC.

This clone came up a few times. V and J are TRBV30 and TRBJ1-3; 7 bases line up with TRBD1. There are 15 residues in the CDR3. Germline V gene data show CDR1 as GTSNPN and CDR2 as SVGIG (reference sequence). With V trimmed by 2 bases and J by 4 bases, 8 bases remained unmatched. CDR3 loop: CAWSKGTGAGNTIYF. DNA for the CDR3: TGTGCCTGGAGTAAAGGTACAGGGGCCGGAAACACCATATATTTT.

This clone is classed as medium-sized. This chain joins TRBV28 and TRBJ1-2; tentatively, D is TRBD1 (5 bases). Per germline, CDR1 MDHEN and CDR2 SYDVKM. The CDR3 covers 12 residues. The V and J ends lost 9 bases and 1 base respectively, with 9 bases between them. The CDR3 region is CASRTLNYGYTF. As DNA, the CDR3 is TGTGCCAGTCGGACACTTAACTATGGCTACACCTTC.

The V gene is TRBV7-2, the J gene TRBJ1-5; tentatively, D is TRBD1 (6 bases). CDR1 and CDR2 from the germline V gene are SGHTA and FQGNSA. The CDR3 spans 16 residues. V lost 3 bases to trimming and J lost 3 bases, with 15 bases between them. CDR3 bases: TGTGCCAGCAGCTTGAAGGGGGATGGCAACAATCAGCCCCAGCATTTT. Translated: CASSLKGDGNNQPQHF. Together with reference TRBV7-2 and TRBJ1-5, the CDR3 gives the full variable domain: GAGVSQSPSNKVTEKGKDVELRCDPISGHTALYWYRQSLGQGLEFLIYFQGNSAPDKSGLPSDRFSAERTGGSVSTLTIQRTQQEDSAVYLCASSLKGDGNNQPQHFGDGTRLSIL.

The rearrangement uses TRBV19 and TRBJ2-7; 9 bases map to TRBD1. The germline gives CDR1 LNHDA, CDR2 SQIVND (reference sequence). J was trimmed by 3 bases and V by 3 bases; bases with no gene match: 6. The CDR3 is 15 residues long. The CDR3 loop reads CASSIGDRVDYEQYF. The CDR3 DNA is TGTGCCAGTAGTATTGGGGACAGGGTAGACTACGAGCAGTACTTC.

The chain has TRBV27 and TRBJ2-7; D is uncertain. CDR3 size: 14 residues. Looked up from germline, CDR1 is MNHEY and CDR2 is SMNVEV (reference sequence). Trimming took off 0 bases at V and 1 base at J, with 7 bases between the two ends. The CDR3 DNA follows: TGTGCCAGCAGTTTATCGCAGAAATCCTACGAGCAGTACTTC. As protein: CASSLSQKSYEQYF.

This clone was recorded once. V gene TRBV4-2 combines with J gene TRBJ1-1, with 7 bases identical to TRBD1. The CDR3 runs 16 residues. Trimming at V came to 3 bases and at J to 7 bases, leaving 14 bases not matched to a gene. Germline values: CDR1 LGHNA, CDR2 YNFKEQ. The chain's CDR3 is CASSQGPGQPEDEAFF. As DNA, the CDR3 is TGTGCCAGCAGCCAGGGGCCGGGACAGCCGGAGGATGAAGCTTTCTTT.

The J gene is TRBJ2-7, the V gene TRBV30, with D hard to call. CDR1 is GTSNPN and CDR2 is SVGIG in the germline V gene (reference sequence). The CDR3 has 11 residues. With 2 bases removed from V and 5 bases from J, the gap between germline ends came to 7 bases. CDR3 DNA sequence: TGTGCCTGGAGTTTCCCCCACGAGCAGTACTTC. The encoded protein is CAWSFPHEQYF.